This note documents a single T cell receptor beta chain sequence. Its target is unknown. Germline CDR1 SNHLY, CDR2 FYNNEI. V lost 4 bases to trimming and J lost 4 bases, with 10 bases between them. There are 13 residues in the CDR3. The sample belongs to a study of T cell responses to AZD1222 COVID-19 vaccine. Study-level findings and limits: Nearly half of spike-specific TCRs reportedly target unmutated variant regions. Clonal diversity was possibly underestimated, and white British individuals and females predominated among donors.

Profiled with immunoSEQ multiplex PCR; TCRdb holds only in-frame clones, not every one. The data show around 270,000 clones, with 94% seen just once and roughly 0.6% held by the top ten. This receptor was identified in an adult who received the AZD1222 COVID-19 vaccine. The rearrangement joins TRBV2 to TRBJ2-5, with D possibly being TRBD1 (5 bases). Source: peripheral blood, taken 28 days after the second AZD1222 dose. This chain's CDR3 is CASSGQIRETQYF. The CDR3 nucleotides read TGTGCCAGCAGTGGACAGATACGAGAGACCCAGTACTTC.